The 29 T cell receptor beta chains below come from one sample, sequenced in a study of control samples from healthy donors and cancer patients. Some clones are missing from TCRdb's copy, which holds only in-frame ones; the method was immunoSEQ multiplex PCR. The data show under 65,000 clones, around 93% seen once. Sample: PBMCs. The receptors here all came from a man aged 30 to 39 with colorectal cancer.

The chain combines TRBV6-6 with TRBJ2-7; D uncertain. This CDR3 spans 13 amino acids. Germline V lookup: CDR1 MNHNY, CDR2 SVGAGI (reference sequence). Deletions cut 5 bases from V and 5 bases from J, with 13 bases between. The CDR3 is CASSRLGSNEQYF. The CDR3 nucleotides read TGTGCCAGCAGTCGCCTCGGCTCGAACGAGCAGTACTTC.

V is TRBV5-3 and J is TRBJ1-2; 7 positions agree with TRBD1. Being an ORF, TRBV5-3 has a function that is uncertain. The V segment lost 5 bases and the J segment 4 bases; nucleotides outside the gene matches: 8. The CDR3 consists of 14 residues. Here the CDR3 reads CARRTGRGSYGYTF. The CDR3 nucleotides are TGTGCCAGAAGGACAGGGAGAGGGTCCTATGGCTACACCTTC.

J is TRBJ2-5 and V is TRBV3-1 (or the pseudogene TRBV3-2); possibly TRBD1 for D (6 bases). CDR3 size: 17 residues. Germline assignment: CDR1 LGHDT and CDR2 YNNKEL (reference sequence). The V end was cut by 0 bases, the J end by 4 bases, with 18 bases between. The DNA for the CDR3 is TGTGCCAGCAGCCAAGACTGGAGTGACAGGATCAGAGAGACCCAGTACTTC. Residues: CASSQDWSDRIRETQYF.

The chain employs TRBV25-1 and TRBJ2-1; D is perhaps TRBD1 (6 bases). CDR3 length: 12 residues. V lost 3 bases and J 9 bases, leaving 9 bases between the germline ends. CDR1 is MGHDK, CDR2 SYGVNS, per germline. The CDR3 loop is CASSEVRGEQFF. The CDR3 bases are TGTGCCAGCAGTGAGGTCAGGGGTGAGCAGTTCTTC.

This chain connects TRBV27 to TRBJ2-7; D may match TRBD1 or TRBD2 (6 bases each). Trimming took off 7 bases at V and 7 bases at J, with 23 bases between the two ends. Per the germline V gene, CDR1 is MNHEY and CDR2 is SMNVEV (reference sequence). The CDR3 totals 15 residues. Here the CDR3 DNA reads TGTGCCAGCACCGTCGGTTGGGGGGCGAACAATGAGCAGTACTTC. Amino acid sequence: CASTVGWGANNEQYF.

This rearrangement joins TRBV27 to TRBJ1-6; weak D call: TRBD1 (6 bases). The CDR3 covers 15 residues. Germline V gives CDR1 MNHEY, CDR2 SMNVEV (reference sequence). Trimming took 5 bases from V and 6 from J, leaving 14 bases between them. In DNA, the CDR3 is TGTGCCAGCAGTGACCACAGGGAAATTAATTCACCCCTCCACTTT. It translates to CASSDHREINSPLHF.

The chain links TRBV4-2 to TRBJ1-3, with 7 nucleotides matching TRBD1. V was pared by 2 bases and J by 4 bases, with 5 bases of the junction left unmatched. CDR3 length equals 15 residues. The germline gives CDR1 LGHNA, CDR2 YNFKEQ. The CDR3 DNA is TGTGCCAGCAGCCAACCGACAGGGACAGGAAACACCATATATTTT. Translation: CASSQPTGTGNTIYF.

V is TRBV5-1 and J is TRBJ1-1; no definite D call. Trimming took 5 bases from V and 2 from J, leaving 13 bases between them. The CDR3 sequence is 14 residues long. The V gene's germline CDR1 is SGHRS and CDR2 YFSETQ. The CDR3 loop is CASRSLVDNTEAFF. The CDR3 nucleotides read TGCGCCAGCAGATCATTGGTAGATAACACTGAAGCTTTCTTT.

The chain links TRBV18 to TRBJ2-7; D is ambiguous. Germline lookup yields CDR1 KGHSH and CDR2 LQKENI. The CDR3 is made up of 15 amino acids. V dropped 3 bases and J dropped 3 bases, with 15 bases sitting between them. CDR3 DNA sequence: TGTGCCAGCTCACCCCAACAAACCGACGGCTACGAGCAGTACTTC. Translating it yields CASSPQQTDGYEQYF.

This clone was found once. CDR3 bases: TGTGCCAGTACCTCGTTTGGGGCTCTGGGGGCCAACGTCCTGACTTTC. Translating gives CASTSFGALGANVLTF. The rearrangement links TRBV19 to TRBJ2-6; D is possibly TRBD1 (5 bases). The CDR3 sequence is 16 residues long. CDR1 and CDR2 (germline): LNHDA, SQIVND (reference sequence). The V end was cut by 7 bases, the J end by 4 bases, with 17 bases between.

This clone appeared a few times. The chain links TRBV5-4 to TRBJ2-3, with 11 bases lining up with TRBD2. The trim removed 3 bases at V and 0 bases at J, leaving 9 bases unmatched. The CDR3 totals 18 residues. Germline V lookup: CDR1 SGHNT, CDR2 YYREEE (reference sequence). The CDR3 is CASSSPGLAAASTDTQYF. In nucleotides, the CDR3 is TGTGCCAGCAGCTCGCCGGGACTAGCGGCAGCCAGCACAGATACGCAGTATTTT.

This clone was recorded only once. The CDR3 region has the DNA TGTGCCAGCAGCGCGGGACAGGGGAACTATGGCTACACCTTC. Protein sequence: CASSAGQGNYGYTF. The chain carries TRBV5-4 and TRBJ1-2; 10 nucleotides align to TRBD1. V shed 4 bases, J shed 2 bases, and the junction held 2 bases outside the gene matches. Per germline, CDR1 SGHNT and CDR2 YYREEE (reference sequence). The length of the CDR3 is 14 residues.

The V gene is TRBV18, the J gene TRBJ2-2; 7 bases align to TRBD1. Trimming cost V 4 bases and J 3 bases; bases outside gene matches: 5. Germline V gene lookup returns CDR1 KGHSH and CDR2 LQKENI. The CDR3 totals 15 residues. CDR3 DNA sequence: TGTGCCAGCTCACAGGGGACAGACTACACCGGGGAGCTGTTTTTT. It yields the protein CASSQGTDYTGELFF.

This clone was detected only a few times. This chain uses TRBV6-6 with TRBJ1-6; 7 bases are a match to TRBD1. CDR1 MNHNY and CDR2 SVGAGI come from the germline V gene (reference sequence). The junction had 7 bases not matched to a gene; V was cut back by 5 bases and J by 0 bases. The CDR3 contains 17 residues. The CDR3 nucleotides read TGTGCCAGCAGTCGCATCAGGGACAGCTCCTATAATTCACCCCTCCACTTT. It codes for CASSRIRDSSYNSPLHF.

The genes are TRBV5-4 and TRBJ1-4; no reliable D call. The CDR3 covers 14 residues. Germline values: CDR1 SGHNT, CDR2 YYREEE (reference sequence). V was cut by 1 base and J by 3 bases, with 7 bases left in between. As DNA, the CDR3 is TGTGCCAGCAGCTTGCTGGGGTCTAATGAAAAACTGTTTTTT. It yields the protein CASSLLGSNEKLFF.

The J gene is TRBJ1-5, the V gene TRBV27; D gene ambiguous. The CDR3 length is 13 residues. Germline V gene sequence: CDR1 MNHEY, CDR2 SMNVEV (reference sequence). V was pared by 6 bases and J by 4 bases, with 10 bases between. CDR3 in DNA: TGTGCCAGCAGCCAGCACTTTAATCAGCCCCAGCATTTT. Translated, it gives CASSQHFNQPQHF.

The genes are TRBV24-1 and TRBJ2-2, with 11 bases that match TRBD1. This CDR3 is 18 amino acids long. Per the germline V gene, CDR1 is KGHDR and CDR2 is SFDVKD. Trimming at V came to 1 base and at J to 5 bases, leaving 8 bases not matched to a gene. The chain's CDR3 is CATSDFPRGQGGTGELFF. CDR3 DNA sequence: TGTGCCACCAGTGATTTCCCTCGGGGACAGGGGGGAACCGGGGAGCTGTTTTTT.

This clone has only one observation. This chain uses TRBV24-1 with TRBJ2-5, with 7 bases lining up with TRBD2. The germline V gene has CDR1 KGHDR and CDR2 SFDVKD. Unmatched junction bases numbered 9, after V lost 5 bases and J lost 7 bases. The CDR3 spans 14 residues. Written as DNA, the CDR3 is TGTGCCACCAGTGTCTCCGGGGGGATCGGGACCCAGTACTTC. Amino acid sequence: CATSVSGGIGTQYF.

This chain connects TRBV4-3 to TRBJ1-2; tentatively, D is TRBD1 (6 bases). The CDR3 loop spans 15 amino acids. The germline CDR1 and CDR2 sequences are LGHNA and YSLEER. The V end was cut by 1 base, the J end by 1 base, with 10 bases between. CDR3 bases: TGCGCCAGCAGCCAAGGTGGGACATATAACTATGGCTACACCTTC. Protein sequence: CASSQGGTYNYGYTF.

The V gene is TRBV30, the J gene TRBJ1-5; 9 bases line up with TRBD1. This CDR3 has 14 residues. V was pared by 1 base and J by 5 bases, with 3 bases of the junction left unmatched. In germline, CDR1 is GTSNPN, CDR2 SVGIG (reference sequence). This chain's CDR3 is CAWSGGQGYQPQHF. Here the CDR3 DNA reads TGTGCCTGGAGTGGCGGACAGGGGTATCAGCCCCAGCATTTT.

The chain carries TRBV19 and TRBJ1-5; 7 nucleotides line up with TRBD1. V dropped 4 bases and J dropped 7; count of bases not matched to a gene: 16. The CDR3 has 17 amino acids. Per germline, CDR1 LNHDA and CDR2 SQIVND (reference sequence). The CDR3 coding sequence is TGTGCCAGTAGTACGGCAACGAATTACAGGGGAAACCAGCCCCAGCATTTT. It is translated as CASSTATNYRGNQPQHF.

This rearrangement joins TRBV6-5 to TRBJ2-3; TRBD2 matches 8 bases. V lost 7 bases to trimming and J lost 3 bases; unmatched junction nucleotides: 6. This CDR3 is 14 amino acids long. Germline V gene lookup returns CDR1 MNHEY and CDR2 SVGAGI. CDR3 residues: CASTPPGGTDTQYF. The CDR3 DNA sequence: TGTGCCAGCACACCACCGGGGGGGACAGATACGCAGTATTTT.

This chain joins TRBV4-2 and TRBJ2-1; possible D gene TRBD2, 5 bases. The germline V gene encodes CDR1 LGHNA and CDR2 YNFKEQ. Trimming removed 1 base from V and 7 bases from J, with 5 bases in between. CDR3 length: 12 residues. The CDR3 DNA is TGTGCCAGCAGCCAAGCGGGAAATGAGCAGTTCTTC. Amino acid sequence: CASSQAGNEQFF.

The rearrangement links TRBV6-4 to TRBJ1-1; tentative D call: TRBD1 (6 bases). CDR1 and CDR2 from the germline V gene are MRHNA and SNTAGT. V lost 5 bases to trimming and J lost 2 bases, with 15 bases between them. The CDR3 totals 15 residues. The CDR3 is CASSSQGGYNTEAFF. CDR3 bases: TGTGCCAGCAGTTCACAGGGAGGATATAACACTGAAGCTTTCTTT.

This chain links TRBV6-5 with TRBJ2-2; D may be TRBD1 (6 bases). V lost 2 bases and J 6 bases, leaving 10 bases between the germline ends. This CDR3 spans 14 amino acids. CDR1 is MNHEY and CDR2 is SVGAGI in the germline V gene. CDR3 loop: CASSYEGGAGELFF. CDR3 in DNA: TGTGCCAGCAGTTACGAAGGGGGAGCCGGGGAGCTGTTTTTT.

V is TRBV6-5 and J is TRBJ1-2; tentative D call: TRBD1 (5 bases). Germline assignment: CDR1 MNHEY and CDR2 SVGAGI. V was pared by 4 bases and J by 3 bases, with 15 bases between. The CDR3 has 15 residues. The CDR3 region is CASSLKREQDYGYTF. In DNA, the CDR3 is TGTGCCAGCAGTTTAAAAAGGGAACAGGACTATGGCTACACCTTC.

This clone showed up just once. V usage is TRBV6-5 and J usage is TRBJ2-7; the match to TRBD1 covers 7 bases. CDR3 length: 13 amino acids. The V gene's germline CDR1 is MNHEY and CDR2 SVGAGI. The trim removed 9 bases at V and 2 bases at J, leaving 7 bases unmatched. CDR3 bases: TGTGCCAGTTTAAGGACAGGCACCTACGAGCAGTACTTC. Encoded protein: CASLRTGTYEQYF.

In its sample, this clone was seen once. The chain joins TRBV7-2 to TRBJ1-3; possible D gene TRBD1, 5 bases. Germline loops: CDR1 SGHTA, CDR2 FQGNSA. The CDR3 sequence is 17 residues long. Trimming left V 1 base short and J 4 bases short, with 17 bases between. CDR3 in DNA: TGTGCCAGCAGCTTAGTAGCCCCGGACAATAGAGGAAACACCATATATTTT. As protein: CASSLVAPDNRGNTIYF.

CDR3 loop: CASSKPMGGTRTYNEQFF. CDR3 in DNA: TGTGCCAGCAGCAAACCCATGGGGGGGACAAGGACCTACAATGAGCAGTTCTTC. This chain links TRBV21-1 with TRBJ2-1; no DNA check was done on the table's D call, TRBD2. TRBV21-1 is described as a pseudogene. The CDR3 contains 18 residues.